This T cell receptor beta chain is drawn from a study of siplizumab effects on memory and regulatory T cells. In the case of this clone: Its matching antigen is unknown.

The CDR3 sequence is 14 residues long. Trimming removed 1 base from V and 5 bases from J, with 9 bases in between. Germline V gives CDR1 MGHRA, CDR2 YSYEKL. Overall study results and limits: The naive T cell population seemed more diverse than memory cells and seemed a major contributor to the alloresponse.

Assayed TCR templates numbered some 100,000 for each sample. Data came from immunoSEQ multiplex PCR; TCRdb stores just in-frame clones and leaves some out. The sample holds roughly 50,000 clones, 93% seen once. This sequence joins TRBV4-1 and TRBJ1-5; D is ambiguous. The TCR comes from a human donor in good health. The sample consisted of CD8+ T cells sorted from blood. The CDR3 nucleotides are TGCGCCAGCAGCCAAGTATTTGGGGATCAGCCCCAGCATTTT. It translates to CASSQVFGDQPQHF.